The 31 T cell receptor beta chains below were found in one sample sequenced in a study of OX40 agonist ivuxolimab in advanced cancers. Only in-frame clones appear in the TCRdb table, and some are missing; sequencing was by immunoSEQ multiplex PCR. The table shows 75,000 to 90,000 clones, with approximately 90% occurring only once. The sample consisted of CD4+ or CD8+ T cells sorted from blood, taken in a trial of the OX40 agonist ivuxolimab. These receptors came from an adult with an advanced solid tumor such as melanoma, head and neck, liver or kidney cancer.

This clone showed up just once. The CDR3 bases are TGTGCCAGCAGCCGTGTGGGCTTCGCAACTAATGAAAAACTGTTTTTT. It codes for CASSRVGFATNEKLFF. The chain combines TRBV28 with TRBJ1-4; no clear D gene. From germline, CDR1 is MDHEN and CDR2 SYDVKM. This CDR3 spans 16 amino acids. V was shortened by 6 bases and J by 0 bases, with 14 bases between the two germline ends. The whole variable domain, remainder taken from reference TRBV28 and TRBJ1-4, is DVKVTQSSRYLVKRTGEKVFLECVQDMDHENMFWYRQDPGLGLRLIYFSYDVKMKEKGDIPEGYSVSREKKERFSLILESASTNQTSMYLCASSRVGFATNEKLFFGSGTQLSVL.

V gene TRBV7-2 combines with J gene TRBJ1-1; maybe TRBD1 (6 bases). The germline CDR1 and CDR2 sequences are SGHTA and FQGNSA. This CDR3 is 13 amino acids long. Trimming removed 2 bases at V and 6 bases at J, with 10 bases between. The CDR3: CASSLPTGSEAFF. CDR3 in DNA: TGTGCCAGCAGCTTACCGACAGGCTCTGAAGCTTTCTTT. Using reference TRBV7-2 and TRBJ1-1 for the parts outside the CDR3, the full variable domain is GAGVSQSPSNKVTEKGKDVELRCDPISGHTALYWYRQSLGQGLEFLIYFQGNSAPDKSGLPSDRFSAERTGGSVSTLTIQRTQQEDSAVYLCASSLPTGSEAFFGQGTRLTVV.

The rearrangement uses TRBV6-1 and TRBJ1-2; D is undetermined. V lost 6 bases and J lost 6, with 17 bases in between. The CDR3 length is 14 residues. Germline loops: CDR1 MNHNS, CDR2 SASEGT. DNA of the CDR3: TGTGCCAGCAGGGACCTGACGGCAGCAAATGGCTACACCTTC. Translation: CASRDLTAANGYTF.

CDR3 DNA sequence: TGTGCCAGTAGCTACAGGGGGAACACTGAAGCTTTCTTT. Protein product: CASSYRGNTEAFF. The gene calls are TRBV19 and TRBJ1-1, with 7 bases aligning to TRBD1. V lost 6 bases to trimming and J lost 1 base; unmatched junction nucleotides: 2. Germline assignment: CDR1 LNHDA and CDR2 SQIVND (reference sequence). The CDR3 length is 13 residues.

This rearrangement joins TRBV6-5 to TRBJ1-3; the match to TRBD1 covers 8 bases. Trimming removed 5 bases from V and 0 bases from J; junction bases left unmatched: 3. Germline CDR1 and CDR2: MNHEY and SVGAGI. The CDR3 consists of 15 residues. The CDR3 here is CASSQTGGSGNTIYF. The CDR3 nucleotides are TGTGCCAGCAGTCAAACAGGGGGCTCTGGAAACACCATATATTTT.

The CDR3 here is CASSLNGNEQFF. The CDR3 DNA reads TGCGCCAGCAGCTTGAATGGCAATGAGCAGTTCTTC. V gene TRBV5-1 combines with J gene TRBJ2-1, with no clear D. The CDR3 spans 12 residues. CDR1 is SGHRS, CDR2 YFSETQ, per germline. V lost 1 base to trimming and J lost 6 bases, with 5 bases between them.

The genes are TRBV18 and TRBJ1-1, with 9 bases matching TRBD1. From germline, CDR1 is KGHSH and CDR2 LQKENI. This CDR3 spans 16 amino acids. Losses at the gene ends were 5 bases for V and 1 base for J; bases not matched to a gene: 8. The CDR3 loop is CASSSTGGGRNTEAFF. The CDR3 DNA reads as TGTGCCAGCTCATCTACAGGGGGCGGGAGGAACACTGAAGCTTTCTTT.

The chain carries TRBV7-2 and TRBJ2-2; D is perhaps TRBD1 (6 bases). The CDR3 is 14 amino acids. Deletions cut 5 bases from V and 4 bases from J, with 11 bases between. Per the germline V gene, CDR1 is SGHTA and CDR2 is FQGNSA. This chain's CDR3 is CASSVGGFTGELFF. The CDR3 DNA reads TGTGCCAGCAGCGTAGGGGGATTCACCGGGGAGCTGTTTTTT.

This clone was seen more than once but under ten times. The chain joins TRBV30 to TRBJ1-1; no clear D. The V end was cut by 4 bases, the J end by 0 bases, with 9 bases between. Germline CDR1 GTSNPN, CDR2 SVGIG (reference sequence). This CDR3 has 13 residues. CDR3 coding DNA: TGTGCCTGGAACGGACCGATGAACACTGAAGCTTTCTTT. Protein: CAWNGPMNTEAFF.

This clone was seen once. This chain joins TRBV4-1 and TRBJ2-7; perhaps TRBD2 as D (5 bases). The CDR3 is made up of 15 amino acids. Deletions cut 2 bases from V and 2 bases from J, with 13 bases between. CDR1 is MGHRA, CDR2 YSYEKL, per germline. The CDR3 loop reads CASSQPFGVTYEQYF. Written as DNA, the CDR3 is TGCGCCAGCAGCCAACCATTCGGGGTCACCTACGAGCAGTACTTC.

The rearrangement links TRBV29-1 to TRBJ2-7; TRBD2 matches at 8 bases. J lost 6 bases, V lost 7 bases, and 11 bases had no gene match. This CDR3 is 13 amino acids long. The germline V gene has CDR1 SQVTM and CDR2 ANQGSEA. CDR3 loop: CSGLTSGGGEQYF. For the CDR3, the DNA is TGCAGCGGTCTAACTAGCGGCGGTGGCGAGCAGTACTTC.

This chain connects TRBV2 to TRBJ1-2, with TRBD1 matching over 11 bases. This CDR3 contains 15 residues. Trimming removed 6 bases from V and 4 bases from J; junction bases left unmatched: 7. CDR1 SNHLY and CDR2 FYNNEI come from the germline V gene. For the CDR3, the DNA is TGTGCCAGCAGAGCGGGACAGGGGGTTCTCTATGGCTACACCTTC. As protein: CASRAGQGVLYGYTF.

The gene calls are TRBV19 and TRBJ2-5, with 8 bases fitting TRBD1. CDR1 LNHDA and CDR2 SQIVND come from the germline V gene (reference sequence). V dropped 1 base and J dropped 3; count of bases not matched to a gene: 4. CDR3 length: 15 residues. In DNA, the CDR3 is TGTGCCAGTAGTATAGGGAGACAGGGGAAAGAGACCCAGTACTTC. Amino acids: CASSIGRQGKETQYF.

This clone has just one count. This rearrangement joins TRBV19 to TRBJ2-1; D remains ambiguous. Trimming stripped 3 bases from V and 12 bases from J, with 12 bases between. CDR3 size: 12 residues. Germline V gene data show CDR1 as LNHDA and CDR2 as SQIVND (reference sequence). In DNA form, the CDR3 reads TGTGCCAGTAGTATCCCAGGTAGGGTGCAGTTCTTC. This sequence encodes CASSIPGRVQFF.

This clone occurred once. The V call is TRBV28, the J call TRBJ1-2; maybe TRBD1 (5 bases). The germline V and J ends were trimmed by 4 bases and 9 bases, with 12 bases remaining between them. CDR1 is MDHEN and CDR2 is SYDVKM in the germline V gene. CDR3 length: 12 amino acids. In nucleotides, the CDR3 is TGTGCCAGCAGTTCCCCCGGACACCGCTACACCTTC. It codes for CASSSPGHRYTF.

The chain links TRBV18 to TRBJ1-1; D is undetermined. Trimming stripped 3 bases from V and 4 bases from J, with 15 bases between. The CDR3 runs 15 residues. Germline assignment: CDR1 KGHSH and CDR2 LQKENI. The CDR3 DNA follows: TGTGCCAGCTCACCGCCCATGGCAGCCGGCACTGAAGCTTTCTTT. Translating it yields CASSPPMAAGTEAFF.

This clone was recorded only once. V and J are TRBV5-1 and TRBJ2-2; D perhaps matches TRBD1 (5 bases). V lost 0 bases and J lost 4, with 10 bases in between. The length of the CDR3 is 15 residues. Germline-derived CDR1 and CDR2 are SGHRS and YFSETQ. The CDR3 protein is CASSLDPRATGELFF. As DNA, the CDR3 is TGCGCCAGCAGCTTGGATCCCAGGGCCACCGGGGAGCTGTTTTTT.

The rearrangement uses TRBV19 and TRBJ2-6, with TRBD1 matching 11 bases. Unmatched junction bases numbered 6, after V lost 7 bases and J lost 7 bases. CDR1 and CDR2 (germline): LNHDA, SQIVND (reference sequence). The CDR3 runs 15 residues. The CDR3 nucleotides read TGTGCCAGTACGTTTGGGACAGGGGGAGCCAACGTCCTGACTTTC. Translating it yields CASTFGTGGANVLTF.

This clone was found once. For the CDR3, the DNA is TGTGCCAGCAGTTCAGGAGGCTCTGGAAACACCATATATTTT. Encoded protein: CASSSGGSGNTIYF. The chain carries TRBV28 and TRBJ1-3; D is undetermined. Trimming left V 4 bases short and J 0 bases short, with 7 bases between. The CDR3 is 14 residues long. CDR1 and CDR2 from the germline V gene are MDHEN and SYDVKM.

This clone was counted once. CDR3 sequence reads: CASSLSGRAGEQYF. The DNA of the CDR3 is TGTGCCAGCAGCTTGTCGGGCAGGGCAGGCGAGCAGTACTTC. The J gene is TRBJ2-7, the V gene TRBV7-9, with D maybe TRBD1 (5 bases). CDR1 is SEHNR, CDR2 FQNEAQ, per germline (reference sequence). This CDR3 contains 14 residues. V was clipped by 3 bases and J by 6 bases, with 15 bases between them.

CDR3 nucleotides: TGTGCCAGCAGCGGTAACAGGGGGAAGAGTGGAAACACCATATATTTT. It encodes CASSGNRGKSGNTIYF. The chain employs TRBV13 and TRBJ1-3; TRBD1 aligns across 8 bases. Germline V gene lookup returns CDR1 PRHDT and CDR2 FYEKMQ (reference sequence). The V gene end was trimmed by 5 bases and the J gene end by 3 bases; junction bases not matched to a gene: 9. The CDR3 length is 16 residues.

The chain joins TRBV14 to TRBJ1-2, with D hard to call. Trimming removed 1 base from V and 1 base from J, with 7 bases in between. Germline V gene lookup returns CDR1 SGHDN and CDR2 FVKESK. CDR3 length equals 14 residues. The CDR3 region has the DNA TGTGCCAGCAGCCAAGGGCACAGTAACTATGGCTACACCTTC. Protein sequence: CASSQGHSNYGYTF.

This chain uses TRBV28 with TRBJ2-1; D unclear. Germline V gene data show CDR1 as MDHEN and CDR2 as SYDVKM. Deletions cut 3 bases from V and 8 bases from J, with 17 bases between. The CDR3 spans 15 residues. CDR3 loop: CASSFPPRLKDEQFF. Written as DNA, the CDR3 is TGTGCCAGCAGTTTTCCCCCCCGACTTAAGGATGAGCAGTTCTTC.

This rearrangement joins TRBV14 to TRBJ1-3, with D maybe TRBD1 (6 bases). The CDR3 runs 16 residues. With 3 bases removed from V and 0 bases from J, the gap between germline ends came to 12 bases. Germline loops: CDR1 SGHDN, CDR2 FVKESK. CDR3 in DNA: TGTGCCAGCAGCCAGACCACAGGGATCTCTGGAAACACCATATATTTT. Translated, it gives CASSQTTGISGNTIYF.

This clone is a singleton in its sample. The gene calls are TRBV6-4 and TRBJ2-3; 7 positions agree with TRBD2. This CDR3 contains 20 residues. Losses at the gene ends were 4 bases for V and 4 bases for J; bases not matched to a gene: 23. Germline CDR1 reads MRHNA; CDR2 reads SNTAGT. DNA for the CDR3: TGTGCCAGCAGTGTCCCCTCTAGCGGCCCTTCCCTATTTAATCCAGATACGCAGTATTTT. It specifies CASSVPSSGPSLFNPDTQYF.

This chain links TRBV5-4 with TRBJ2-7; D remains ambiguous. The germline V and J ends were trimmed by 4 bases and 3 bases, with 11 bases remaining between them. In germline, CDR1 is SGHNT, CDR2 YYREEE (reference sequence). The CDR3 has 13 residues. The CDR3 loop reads CASSPTANYEQYF. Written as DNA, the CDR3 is TGTGCCAGCAGCCCTACAGCAAACTACGAGCAGTACTTC.

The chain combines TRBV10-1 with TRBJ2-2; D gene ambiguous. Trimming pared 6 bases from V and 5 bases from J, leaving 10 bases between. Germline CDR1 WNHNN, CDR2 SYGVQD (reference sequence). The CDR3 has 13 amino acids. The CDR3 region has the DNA TGCGCCAGCAGCCAGAAGAGGACCGGGGAGCTGTTTTTT. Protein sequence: CASSQKRTGELFF.

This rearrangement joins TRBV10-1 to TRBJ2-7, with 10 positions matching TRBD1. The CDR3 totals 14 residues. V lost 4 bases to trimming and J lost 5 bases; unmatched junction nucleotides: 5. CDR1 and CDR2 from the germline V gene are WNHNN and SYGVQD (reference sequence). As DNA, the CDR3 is TGCGCCAGCAGTGGACAGGGGGCTATCAACGAGCAGTACTTC. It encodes CASSGQGAINEQYF.

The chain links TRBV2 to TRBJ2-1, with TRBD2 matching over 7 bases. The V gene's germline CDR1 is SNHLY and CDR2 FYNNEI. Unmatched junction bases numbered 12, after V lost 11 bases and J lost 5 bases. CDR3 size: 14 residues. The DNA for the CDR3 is TGTGCCGATCGCGTTCAGGGAGGGAACAATGAGCAGTTCTTC. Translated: CADRVQGGNNEQFF. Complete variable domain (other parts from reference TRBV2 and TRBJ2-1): EPEVTQTPSHQVTQMGQEVILRCVPISNHLYFYWYRQILGQKVEFLVSFYNNEISEKSEIFDDQFSVERPDGSNFTLKIRSTKLEDSAMYFCADRVQGGNNEQFFGPGTRLTVL.

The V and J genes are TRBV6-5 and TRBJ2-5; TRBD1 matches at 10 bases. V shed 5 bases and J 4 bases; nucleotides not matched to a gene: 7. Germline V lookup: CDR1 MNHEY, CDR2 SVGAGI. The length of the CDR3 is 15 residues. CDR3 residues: CASSMGQGLGETQYF. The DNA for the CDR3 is TGTGCCAGCAGTATGGGACAGGGGCTAGGAGAGACCCAGTACTTC.

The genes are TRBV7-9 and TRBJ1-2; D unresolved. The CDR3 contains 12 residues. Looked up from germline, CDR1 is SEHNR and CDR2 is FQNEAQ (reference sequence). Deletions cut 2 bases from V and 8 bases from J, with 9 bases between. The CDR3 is CASSLQVLGYTF. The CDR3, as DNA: TGTGCCAGCAGCTTACAGGTTTTGGGCTACACCTTC.